The present entry profiles one T cell receptor beta chain with its context. Its antigen is as yet unknown. The data belong to a study of cytomegalovirus exposure and HLA in healthy donors. The study's findings and limits: Beyond CMV serostatus, there was no information to go on about immune exposure. A later analysis reportedly found that, within productive TCRs, an Asian-associated ancestry cluster had fewer N-insertions than the mean observed across the approximately 700 donors.

The primer mix had 60 Vbeta and 13 Jbeta primers. Clones were read by immunoSEQ multiplex PCR, and TCRdb kept only the in-frame ones, dropping some. The sample holds 250,000 to 350,000 clones; 86% are singletons and the top ten take around 3.7%. V shed 0 bases, J shed 5 bases, and the junction held 2 bases outside the gene matches. Germline CDR1 and CDR2: LNHDA and SQIVND (reference sequence). CDR3 length: 15 amino acids. Each donor was healthy, and each was a bone marrow donor. Unrecorded immune exposure was likely among donors, who were nominally healthy when sampled. The sequence was obtained from a man aged 35-49 years in good health and CMV-seropositive. Sequenced material: PBMCs. The chain employs TRBV19 and TRBJ2-2; 8 nucleotides match TRBD2. CDR3: CASSIEAGGTGELFF. CDR3 bases: TGTGCCAGTAGTATAGAGGCGGGAGGAACCGGGGAGCTGTTTTTT.